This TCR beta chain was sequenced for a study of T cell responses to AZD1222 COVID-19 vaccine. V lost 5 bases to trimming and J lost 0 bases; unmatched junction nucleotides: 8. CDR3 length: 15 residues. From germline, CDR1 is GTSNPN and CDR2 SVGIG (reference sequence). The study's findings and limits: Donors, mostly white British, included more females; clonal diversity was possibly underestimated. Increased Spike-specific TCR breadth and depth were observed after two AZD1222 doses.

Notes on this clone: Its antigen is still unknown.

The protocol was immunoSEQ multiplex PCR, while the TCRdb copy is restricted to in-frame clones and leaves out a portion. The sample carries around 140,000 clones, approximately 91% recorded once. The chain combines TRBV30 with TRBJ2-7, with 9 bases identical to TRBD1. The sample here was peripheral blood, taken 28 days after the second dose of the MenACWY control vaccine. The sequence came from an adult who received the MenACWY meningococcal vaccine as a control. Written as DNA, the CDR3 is TGTGCCTGGTCCTACCGGGACAGGGTCTCCTACGAGCAGTACTTC. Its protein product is CAWSYRDRVSYEQYF.